The source of this T cell receptor (beta chain) is a study of T cell repertoires in cytomegalovirus infection. Whole-study context: Public TCR beta signature analysis indicated the presence of both CMV infection and matching HLA type.

This clonotype was seen many times. TCRdb called the reads again in MiXCR, with one record for every CDR3 protein. This sample carries 450,000 to 600,000 distinct CDR3 sequences, approximately 11% of them seen once, and the ten largest clones take about 9.4%. Germline V gives CDR1 LGHDT, CDR2 YNNKEL (reference sequence). The length of the CDR3 is 14 residues. Trimming shortened V by 3 bases and J by 0 bases, and 9 bases separated the two germline ends. The TCR sequence derives from a human donor in good health (CMV status not recorded). Some clones in this sample may be carry-over from other donors' samples. This chain joins TRBV3-1 and TRBJ2-7; D may be TRBD1 (6 bases). Sample: PBMCs. CDR3 sequence reads: CASSHGGSSYEQYF. CDR3 DNA sequence: TGTGCCAGCAGCCATGGGGGCAGCTCCTACGAGCAGTACTTC.